This T cell receptor (beta chain) was sequenced for a study of response to subunit inactivated influenza vaccine. Study outcomes and limitations: Authors suggested few new T cells are recruited by each seasonal influenza vaccination.

Germline CDR1 and CDR2: ENHRY and SYGVKD. V gave up 3 bases and J gave up 2 bases, with 8 bases separating them. CDR3 length equals 14 residues. Each CDR3 protein gets one entry after TCRdb re-called the RT-PCR reads with MiXCR. The data show around 570,000 distinct CDR3 sequences, around 8% seen once. This clonotype was picked up many times. The antigen is not known. The TCR comes from a man between 50 and 75 years old who received an inactivated influenza vaccine. The sequences come from PBMCs from blood, collected roughly 24 months after vaccination. The chain has TRBV10-3 and TRBJ1-5, with D perhaps TRBD1 (6 bases). The CDR3 DNA reads as TGTGCCATCAGTGAAGGGGGAGGCAATCAGCCCCAGCATTTT. This gives the protein CAISEGGGNQPQHF.